One sample yielded the 24 T cell receptor beta chains listed below, sequenced in a study of blood T cell repertoires in COVID-19. TCRdb's table, derived via immunoSEQ multiplex PCR, lists solely in-frame clones and lacks some. The repertoire holds under 170,000 clones, with 75% to 90% as singletons. Sequencing was performed on peripheral blood. Receptor source: a woman aged 55-69 years with active or convalescent COVID-19.

This rearrangement joins TRBV9 to TRBJ2-5; 10 positions agree with TRBD1. This CDR3 spans 13 amino acids. V shed 7 bases, J shed 7 bases, and the junction held 7 bases outside the gene matches. Germline V gene lookup returns CDR1 SGDLS and CDR2 YYNGEE. The CDR3 nucleotides read TGTGCCAGCGGATCCGGGACAGGGGTGACCCAGTACTTC. It specifies CASGSGTGVTQYF. Drawing the rest from reference TRBV9 and TRBJ2-5, the complete variable domain is DSGVTQTPKHLITATGQRVTLRCSPRSGDLSVYWYQQSLDQGLQFLIQYYNGEERAKGNILERFSAQQFPDLHSELNLSSLELGDSALYFCASGSGTGVTQYFGPGTRLLVL.

CDR3 amino acids: CASSRTGVIQPQHF. DNA of the CDR3: TGTGCCAGCAGCCGGACAGGGGTGATTCAGCCCCAGCATTTT. This rearrangement joins TRBV7-8 to TRBJ1-5, with 9 bases fitting TRBD1. Germline V CDR1 and CDR2: SGHVS, FQNEAQ. V lost 5 bases and J lost 6; bases outside the gene matches: 5. There are 14 residues in the CDR3.

The table lists this clone with a few counts. The chain links TRBV29-1 to TRBJ1-2; TRBD1 aligns across 8 bases. From germline, CDR1 is SQVTM and CDR2 ANQGSEA. The V and J ends lost 6 bases and 3 bases, in that order; junction bases with no gene match: 6. The CDR3 loop spans 13 amino acids. In DNA form, the CDR3 reads TGCAGCGTCCAGGGGGCGCGAGACTATGGCTACACCTTC. The encoded protein is CSVQGARDYGYTF.

J is TRBJ1-2 and V is TRBV19; tentative D call: TRBD1 (5 bases). The CDR3 sequence is 14 residues long. The germline V gene encodes CDR1 LNHDA and CDR2 SQIVND (reference sequence). Trimming stripped 7 bases from V and 1 base from J, with 13 bases between. CDR3: CASKVGQGNYGYTF. The DNA of the CDR3 is TGTGCCAGTAAAGTTGGGCAGGGTAACTATGGCTACACCTTC.

The CDR3: CASSEGASGYGYTF. The CDR3 DNA reads as TGTGCCAGCAGTGAAGGGGCATCAGGGTATGGCTACACCTTC. The gene calls are TRBV6-1 and TRBJ1-2, with D maybe TRBD1 (5 bases). The CDR3 has 14 amino acids. V was shortened by 1 base and J by 5 bases, with 11 bases between the two germline ends. Germline CDR1 MNHNS, CDR2 SASEGT.

The rearrangement links TRBV6-2 or TRBV6-3 to TRBJ1-4, with TRBD1 identical over 9 bases. This CDR3 has 21 amino acids. CDR1 is MNHEY and CDR2 is SVGEGT in the germline V gene. Trimming cost V 4 bases and J 5 bases; bases outside gene matches: 23. The CDR3 sequence is CASSSRDRVSLPSSSNEKLFF. CDR3 in DNA: TGTGCCAGCAGTTCACGGGACAGGGTCTCTCTCCCAAGTTCGTCGAATGAAAAACTGTTTTTT.

This clone was observed a few times. The chain's CDR3 is CASSMGRGRNEQYF. The CDR3, as DNA: TGTGCCAGTAGTATGGGCAGGGGGCGGAACGAGCAGTACTTC. The V call is TRBV19, the J call TRBJ2-7; 8 positions agree with TRBD1. V gave up 3 bases and J gave up 5 bases; unmatched junction bases: 6. CDR3 length: 14 residues. Germline V gene lookup returns CDR1 LNHDA and CDR2 SQIVND (reference sequence).

This sequence joins TRBV18 and TRBJ2-6; a possible D gene is TRBD1 (5 bases). The V end was cut by 2 bases, the J end by 2 bases, with 13 bases between. The CDR3 extends over 17 amino acids. Germline CDR1 KGHSH, CDR2 LQKENI. CDR3 sequence reads: CASSPKQVSAGANVLTF. CDR3 bases: TGTGCCAGCTCACCAAAACAGGTGTCCGCTGGGGCCAACGTCCTGACTTTC.

The chain uses TRBV10-3 and TRBJ1-2, with TRBD1 identical over 8 bases. Germline-derived CDR1 and CDR2 are ENHRY and SYGVKD. The CDR3 is 15 residues long. The trim removed 8 bases at V and 4 bases at J, leaving 12 bases unmatched. CDR3 loop: CAIHAGQGVGYGYTF. The CDR3 DNA is TGTGCCATCCATGCAGGACAGGGAGTTGGCTATGGCTACACCTTC.

The J gene is TRBJ1-2, the V gene TRBV28; perhaps TRBD1 as D (5 bases). Trimming cost V 6 bases and J 7 bases, with 15 bases left between them. The CDR3 is 13 residues long. Per germline, CDR1 MDHEN and CDR2 SYDVKM. Here the CDR3 reads CASRSRAGSGYTF. The DNA of the CDR3 is TGTGCCAGCAGGTCCAGGGCAGGGTCTGGCTACACCTTC.

This clone showed up just once. The J gene is TRBJ2-2, the V gene TRBV14, with D maybe TRBD1 (5 bases). CDR3 length equals 15 residues. V was cut by 4 bases and J by 7 bases, with 16 bases left in between. CDR1 and CDR2 from the germline V gene are SGHDN and FVKESK. The CDR3 region is CASSLQPQGIGELFF. In DNA, the CDR3 is TGTGCCAGCAGCCTCCAACCTCAGGGTATCGGGGAGCTGTTTTTT.

This clone showed up just a few times. The gene calls are TRBV27 and TRBJ1-5, with TRBD1 matching 10 bases. The CDR3 has 17 residues. Per germline, CDR1 MNHEY and CDR2 SMNVEV (reference sequence). V lost 5 bases, J lost 3 bases, and 10 bases stayed unmatched. The chain's CDR3 is CASSPLPGQGNNQPQHF. In DNA form, the CDR3 reads TGTGCCAGCAGTCCGCTCCCGGGACAGGGGAACAATCAGCCCCAGCATTTT.

V and J are TRBV12-3 or TRBV12-4 and TRBJ1-2, with unresolved D. CDR3 size: 11 residues. Trimming took off 6 bases at V and 8 bases at J, with 10 bases between the two ends. The CDR3 bases are TGTGCCAGCAGCCCAGGTTCCGGCTACACCTTC. Amino acid sequence: CASSPGSGYTF.

This clone came up a few times. V is TRBV25-1 and J is TRBJ1-1; possible D gene TRBD1, 5 bases. Germline lookup yields CDR1 MGHDK and CDR2 SYGVNS. There are 14 residues in the CDR3. The V and J ends lost 6 bases and 6 bases respectively, with 17 bases between them. CDR3 sequence: CASSLEEGPAEAFF. The DNA for the CDR3 is TGTGCCAGCAGCCTCGAGGAGGGGCCCGCTGAAGCTTTCTTT.

This rearrangement joins TRBV19 to TRBJ2-2, with D possibly being TRBD1 (5 bases). V shed 3 bases and J shed 7 bases, with 12 bases lying between them. CDR1 and CDR2 (germline): LNHDA, SQIVND (reference sequence). CDR3 length: 14 residues. The CDR3 region has the DNA TGTGCCAGTAGTATGGGGCGGACGGGCGGGGAGCTGTTTTTT. This gives the protein CASSMGRTGGELFF.

The gene calls are TRBV30 and TRBJ1-1; 7 bases align to TRBD1. CDR1 and CDR2 (germline): GTSNPN, SVGIG (reference sequence). CDR3 length: 12 amino acids. V shed 3 bases and J 11 bases; nucleotides not matched to a gene: 9. The CDR3 region has the DNA TGTGCCTGGAGCAGAAGGGGGCTCGATGCTTTCTTT. As protein: CAWSRRGLDAFF.

This chain links TRBV7-8 with TRBJ2-6; D is perhaps TRBD2 (6 bases). CDR3 length equals 18 residues. The V end lost 5 bases, the J end lost 2 bases, and 19 bases lay between the germline ends. The germline gives CDR1 SGHVS, CDR2 FQNEAQ. This CDR3 reads CASSPYPAGTAGANVLTF. CDR3 DNA: TGTGCCAGCAGCCCGTACCCCGCGGGGACTGCTGGGGCCAACGTCCTGACTTTC.

The CDR3: CASNIIPTVLTGELFF. CDR3 sequence (DNA): TGCGCCAGCAATATAATTCCGACAGTGCTCACCGGGGAGCTGTTTTTT. This rearrangement joins TRBV5-1 to TRBJ2-2; TRBD1 is a possible D gene (5 bases). CDR1 SGHRS and CDR2 YFSETQ come from the germline V gene. V lost 6 bases and J 4 bases, leaving 19 bases between the germline ends. The CDR3 consists of 16 residues.

The V call is TRBV6-4, the J call TRBJ1-1, with D maybe TRBD1 (5 bases). The CDR3 spans 13 residues. CDR1 is MRHNA and CDR2 is SNTAGT in the germline V gene. Trimming left V 4 bases short and J 0 bases short, with 6 bases between. This CDR3 reads CASSAQVNTEAFF. In nucleotides, the CDR3 is TGTGCCAGCAGTGCACAGGTGAACACTGAAGCTTTCTTT.

This chain links TRBV7-2 with TRBJ2-1, with TRBD2 matching over 9 bases. From germline, CDR1 is SGHTA and CDR2 FQGNSA. Trimming at V came to 5 bases and at J to 5 bases, leaving 16 bases not matched to a gene. There are 18 residues in the CDR3. CDR3 region: CASSPRVPGLAVHNEQFF. The CDR3 DNA follows: TGTGCCAGCAGCCCGAGGGTTCCGGGACTAGCTGTCCACAATGAGCAGTTCTTC.

This chain joins TRBV5-5 and TRBJ1-2; D may be TRBD1 (5 bases). This CDR3 region has 14 residues. Between the trimmed V and J ends, which lost 2 bases and 4 bases, there was a span of 12 bases. Germline CDR1 is SGHKS and CDR2 is YYEKEE (reference sequence). The CDR3 sequence is CASSLGAAVYGYTF. CDR3 nucleotides: TGTGCCAGCAGCTTAGGGGCGGCAGTCTATGGCTACACCTTC. Drawing the rest from reference TRBV5-5 and TRBJ1-2, the complete variable domain is DAGVTQSPTHLIKTRGQQVTLRCSPISGHKSVSWYQQVLGQGPQFIFQYYEKEERGRGNFPDRFSARQFPNYSSELNVNALLLGDSALYLCASSLGAAVYGYTFGSGTRLTVV.

V and J are TRBV19 and TRBJ1-6, with TRBD1 matching over 7 bases. The germline V gene has CDR1 LNHDA and CDR2 SQIVND (reference sequence). This CDR3 contains 14 residues. The J segment lost 9 bases and the V segment lost 8 bases, leaving 10 bases of the junction unmatched. The CDR3 coding sequence is TGTGCCAGTCGATTGGGACAGCTGAGTTCACCCCTCCACTTT. It encodes CASRLGQLSSPLHF. Variable domain in full (rest from reference TRBV19 and TRBJ1-6): DGGITQSPKYLFRKEGQNVTLSCEQNLNHDAMYWYRQDPGQGLRLIYYSQIVNDFQKGDIAEGYSVSREKKESFPLTVTSAQKNPTAFYLCASRLGQLSSPLHFGNGTRLTVT.

Concerning this clone: The same CDR3 can be traced to other DNA sequences in this sample. The chain uses TRBV9 and TRBJ1-1, with D tentatively TRBD1 (6 bases). V gave up 3 bases and J gave up 3 bases, with 9 bases separating them. This CDR3 comprises 13 residues. Germline CDR1 SGDLS, CDR2 YYNGEE. For the CDR3, the DNA is TGTGCCAGCAGCGCCCGGACAGACACTGAAGCTTTCTTT. Translating gives CASSARTDTEAFF.

V gene TRBV18 combines with J gene TRBJ2-3; D is possibly TRBD1 (6 bases). From germline, CDR1 is KGHSH and CDR2 LQKENI. The CDR3 loop spans 16 amino acids. V lost 2 bases, J lost 1 base, and 13 bases lay in between. DNA of the CDR3: TGTGCCAGCTCACCATTCGAAACAGGGCGCACAGATACGCAGTATTTT. Protein sequence: CASSPFETGRTDTQYF.